The 16 T cell receptor beta chains below come from one sample, sequenced in a study of blood T cell repertoires in COVID-19. Sequencing was performed with immunoSEQ multiplex PCR; in TCRdb, only in-frame clones are kept and a portion is missing. The sample yields 180,000 or so clones, approximately 84% seen once. The sample taken for sequencing was peripheral blood. The origin of the receptors is a human donor with acute or convalescent COVID-19. The donor label of this sample is uncertain.

This clone was counted between two and nine times. The V call is TRBV7-8, the J call TRBJ2-3; tentatively, D is TRBD1 (6 bases). The CDR3 is 17 residues long. Deletions cut 1 base from V and 2 bases from J, with 16 bases between. The germline CDR1 and CDR2 sequences are SGHVS and FQNEAQ. CDR3 sequence: CASSLGTPGQYTDTQYF. As DNA, the CDR3 is TGTGCCAGCAGCTTAGGGACCCCGGGACAATACACAGATACGCAGTATTTT.

As regards this clone: Other nucleotide sequences from this sample produce the same CDR3. This chain uses TRBV5-1 with TRBJ2-5, with TRBD1 matching 7 bases. The germline V gene has CDR1 SGHRS and CDR2 YFSETQ. The CDR3 contains 14 residues. J lost 1 base, V lost 4 bases, and 4 bases had no gene match. CDR3 region: CASSLGTVQETQYF. CDR3 coding DNA: TGCGCCAGCAGCCTTGGGACAGTCCAAGAGACCCAGTACTTC.

The chain combines TRBV4-2 with TRBJ2-3, with 14 bases that match TRBD2. The CDR3 is 16 amino acids. The V gene end was trimmed by 4 bases and the J gene end by 4 bases; junction bases not matched to a gene: 4. The germline V gene encodes CDR1 LGHNA and CDR2 YNFKEQ. Written as DNA, the CDR3 is TGTGCCAGCAGCCGATCGACTAGCGGGAGGGCAGATACGCAGTATTTT. This codes for CASSRSTSGRADTQYF.

This chain joins TRBV3-1 (or the pseudogene TRBV3-2) and TRBJ2-2, with TRBD2 identical over 14 bases. This CDR3 is 15 amino acids long. CDR1 is LGHDT, CDR2 YNNKEL, per germline (reference sequence). With V trimmed by 3 bases and J by 9 bases, 3 bases remained unmatched. The CDR3: CASSQGTSGSRELFF. The CDR3 region has the DNA TGTGCCAGCAGCCAGGGGACTAGCGGGAGCCGGGAGCTGTTTTTT.

The rearrangement uses TRBV11-1 and TRBJ1-2; maybe TRBD1 (6 bases). Germline V lookup: CDR1 SGHAT, CDR2 FQDESV (reference sequence). The CDR3 has 13 residues. V lost 2 bases and J lost 2, with 6 bases in between. In DNA form, the CDR3 reads TGTGCCAGCAGCTTAAGGGGGAACTATGGCTACACCTTC. It yields the protein CASSLRGNYGYTF. The variable domain in full, with the rest retrieved from reference TRBV11-1 and TRBJ1-2, is EAEVAQSPRYKITEKSQAVAFWCDPISGHATLYWYRQILGQGPELLVQFQDESVVDDSQLPKDRFSAERLKGVDSTLKIQPAELGDSAMYLCASSLRGNYGYTFGSGTRLTVV.

The chain employs TRBV6-5 and TRBJ1-5, with D possibly TRBD1 on 5 matching bases. CDR1 is MNHEY, CDR2 SVGAGI, per germline. This CDR3 spans 15 amino acids. V lost 6 bases and J lost 0, with 12 bases in between. CDR3 in DNA: TGTGCCAGCAGCGAGACAGCGTATAGCAATCAGCCCCAGCATTTT. Its protein is CASSETAYSNQPQHF.

The genes are TRBV28 and TRBJ2-7; D might be TRBD1 (6 bases). The length of the CDR3 is 14 residues. In germline, CDR1 is MDHEN, CDR2 SYDVKM. V dropped 6 bases and J dropped 4 bases, with 16 bases sitting between them. CDR3 sequence reads: CASRPPGHVYEQYF. Here the CDR3 DNA reads TGTGCCAGCAGACCACCGGGACACGTATACGAGCAGTACTTC.

This chain uses TRBV15 with TRBJ2-1; the D gene is possibly TRBD2 (6 bases). Germline CDR1 reads LNHNV; CDR2 reads YYDKDF (reference sequence). Trimming stripped 0 bases from V and 6 bases from J, with 12 bases between. The CDR3 contains 15 residues. The CDR3 nucleotides are TGTGCCACCAGCAGAGATCAATGGAGGGGCAATGAGCAGTTCTTC. Translated: CATSRDQWRGNEQFF.

The chain recombines TRBV19 with TRBJ2-1; TRBD2 matches 15 bases. The CDR3 spans 19 residues. In germline, CDR1 is LNHDA, CDR2 SQIVND (reference sequence). V was pared by 7 bases and J by 0 bases, with 10 bases of the junction left unmatched. The CDR3 DNA is TGTGCCAGTACTCAGGGACTAGCGGGAGGCAAGAGCTCCTACAATGAGCAGTTCTTC. Translated: CASTQGLAGGKSSYNEQFF.

The CDR3 DNA reads TGTGCCAGCAGTGAAGCAGGGGGCCCAAATCAGCCCCAGCATTTT. Translated, it gives CASSEAGGPNQPQHF. This rearrangement joins TRBV6-1 to TRBJ1-5; 7 bases match TRBD1. The V gene's germline CDR1 is MNHNS and CDR2 SASEGT. The junction had 3 bases not matched to a gene; V was cut back by 0 bases and J by 4 bases. The CDR3 runs 15 residues.

The chain uses TRBV10-1 and TRBJ1-2; TRBD1 aligns across 9 bases. Germline assignment: CDR1 WNHNN and CDR2 SYGVQD (reference sequence). The CDR3 has 17 amino acids. Germline trimming cut 0 bases from V and 2 bases from J; bases unmatched to any gene: 7. The CDR3 region has the DNA TGCGCCAGCAGTGAGTCTGAGACCGGGACAGGGAACTATGGCTACACCTTC. The encoded protein is CASSESETGTGNYGYTF.

The V call is TRBV7-9, the J call TRBJ2-2, with D possibly being TRBD2 (6 bases). The CDR3 consists of 13 residues. Trimming removed 5 bases at V and 6 bases at J, with 10 bases between. Germline V gene lookup returns CDR1 SEHNR and CDR2 FQNEAQ (reference sequence). DNA for the CDR3: TGTGCCAGCAGCCCCACGGGGGCCGGGGAGCTGTTTTTT. This encodes CASSPTGAGELFF. The entire variable domain, with the rest obtained from reference TRBV7-9 and TRBJ2-2, is as follows: DTGVSQNPRHKITKRGQNVTFRCDPISEHNRLYWYRQTLGQGPEFLTYFQNEAQLEKSRLLSDRFSAERPKGSFSTLEIQRTEQGDSAMYLCASSPTGAGELFFGEGSRLTVL.

The chain couples TRBV29-1 to TRBJ1-4; D is perhaps TRBD1 (6 bases). Germline loops: CDR1 SQVTM, CDR2 ANQGSEA. CDR3 length equals 14 residues. Deletions cut 4 bases from V and 6 bases from J, with 15 bases between. Here the CDR3 DNA reads TGCAGCGTTGCCGGGGGGGCATCCGATGAAAAACTGTTTTTT. Amino acid sequence: CSVAGGASDEKLFF.

This chain joins TRBV27 and TRBJ2-7, with 8 nucleotides matching TRBD1. V shed 2 bases and J 5 bases; nucleotides not matched to a gene: 5. The germline CDR1 and CDR2 sequences are MNHEY and SMNVEV (reference sequence). The CDR3 has 14 amino acids. The CDR3 is CASSLSQGAHEQYF. CDR3 nucleotides: TGTGCCAGCAGTTTAAGCCAGGGGGCGCACGAGCAGTACTTC.

The V gene is TRBV3-1 (or the pseudogene TRBV3-2), the J gene TRBJ2-2, with D perhaps matching TRBD1 (5 bases). This CDR3 region has 15 residues. Germline V gene sequence: CDR1 LGHDT, CDR2 YNNKEL (reference sequence). Trimming took off 1 base at V and 1 base at J, with 7 bases between the two ends. This CDR3 is CASSQGGGNTGELFF. Written as DNA, the CDR3 is TGTGCCAGCAGCCAAGGGGGCGGGAACACCGGGGAGCTGTTTTTT.

Comments on this clone: Other nucleotide sequences from this sample produce the same CDR3. The V gene is TRBV7-2, the J gene TRBJ1-5; D is perhaps TRBD1 (5 bases). The CDR3 is 15 amino acids. Germline CDR1 reads SGHTA; CDR2 reads FQGNSA. V lost 4 bases to trimming and J lost 3 bases, with 13 bases between them. DNA of the CDR3: TGTGCCAGCAGCTCCGGAGGGGCTTCCAATCAGCCCCAGCATTTT. This translates into CASSSGGASNQPQHF.